This entry features one T cell receptor beta chain sequence. Its antigen remains unidentified. No much larger clone exists at a distance of one base, and base qualities are not known. The sample belongs to a study of blood T cell repertoires in COVID-19 (dated by TCRdb to 2020 to 2022). Study-wide context: Collaborator samples came from the United States, Italy and Spain and covered acute and convalescent phases of COVID-19. The samples were drawn from two sources: the first 160 participants of the ongoing ImmuneRACE study, and some 1,300 subjects contributed by 6 global collaborators. Nearly every sample came with metadata listing a de-identified subject ID, COVID-19 status, age in years and sex. Subjects who had been exposed to COVID-19, were actively infected with it, or had recovered from it provided the deeply sampled blood TCRbeta repertoires that made up the dataset. A freely available public database, intended as a resource for researchers studying the immune response to SARS-CoV-2, is where the repertoires were released. The material from the prospective study consisted of cDNA or gDNA derived from T cells, B-cell-depleted T cells, or PBMCs. Where available, HLA class I and class II types were obtained from metadata supplied by the sample provider rather than from assay-based typing. Findings and caveats that apply to the study as a whole: The quantity of clinical and demographic metadata differed by source and by participant and was supplied without curation.

Participants in the prospective study were enrolled through a virtual design, were aged about 18 to 89 years, and lived in roughly 26 United States geographic areas. Cohort assignment in the prospective study relied on participant-reported clinical history from a screening survey and a study questionnaire. For ImmuneRACE Cohort 3, a participant was defined as recovered based on two consecutive negative NP/OP PCR tests, clearance by a healthcare professional, or resolution of symptoms. In the prospective study, whole blood, serum and a nasopharyngeal or oropharyngeal swab were collected from each participant by mobile phlebotomists. Prospective study participants could optionally give additional blood draws and questionnaires over an approximately two-month period. Before DNA extraction, blood samples from the prospective study were shipped at room temperature or frozen. TCRbeta CDR3 regions were amplified from genomic DNA by means of the immunoSEQ Assay, a bias-controlled multiplex PCR. Processing in the source paper ran as follows. Nucleated cell counts per sample were estimated from amplification of reference gene primers within the assay. To quantify the absolute abundance of each unique TCRbeta CDR3 rearrangement, sequence reads were collapsed and filtered. For each sample, productive Simpson clonality was calculated as the square root of Simpson's diversity index over productive rearrangements. Held by TCRdb, this immuneACCESS table contains in-frame sequences only and omits some clones. Under half of the omission traces to an unresolved V gene where checked; the cause of the rest is unknown. That table gives V, J and clone size, and the DNA gave D and trimming. This sample is represented by a few hundred thousand clones; 92% of them were singletons. Around 20% of the sample belongs to the ten largest clones.

Counted from cysteine to phenylalanine, this CDR3 has 15 amino acids. This entry keeps only the CDR3 DNA: 45 bases, framed from base 1. V is cut by 0 bases and J by 7 bases, and the space between the germline ends is 13 bases. Via the germline V gene, CDR1 is SGHDT and CDR2 YYEEEE. Sequenced: PBMCs or T cells enriched from blood (not recorded which). The TCR comes from a woman in her twenties or thirties who had recovered from COVID-19. The sequence links TRBV5-6 to TRBJ2-2; TRBD2 could be the D gene, as 5 bases match. The CDR3 reads as follows: CASSLDEAGIGELFF. The DNA is as follows: TGTGCCAGCAGCTTGGACGAGGCGGGTATCGGGGAGCTGTTTTTT.